These 29 T cell receptor beta chains came from one sample sequenced in a study of glioma-infiltrating T cells. Amplification of TCR alpha and beta CDR3 regions from RNA used iRepertoire nested multiplex PCR. TCRdb analysed the multiplex PCR reads with MiXCR anew, one entry per CDR3 protein. Of some 110,000 distinct CDR3 sequences detected, roughly 20% appear once; the ten largest clones hold 15%. Sequencing input: glioma tissue, nonneoplastic brain tissue, or PBMCs (not recorded which). Receptors were obtained from a human donor with low-grade glioma or glioblastoma, undergoing nonglioma brain surgery, or in good health (not recorded which).

The table lists this clonotype with many counts. The V and J genes are TRBV20-1 and TRBJ2-7; 7 bases align to TRBD1. The CDR3 sequence is 15 residues long. The V gene end was trimmed by 1 base and the J gene end by 2 bases; junction bases not matched to a gene: 8. Germline lookup yields CDR1 DFQATT and CDR2 SNEGSKA (reference sequence). The CDR3 reads CSARGAQGTTYEQYF. The CDR3 DNA reads TGCAGTGCTAGAGGGGCACAGGGGACAACCTACGAGCAGTACTTC.

V and J are TRBV6-1 and TRBJ1-5; maybe TRBD1 (6 bases). V was pared by 2 bases and J by 0 bases, with 14 bases between. This CDR3 spans 17 amino acids. Germline assignment: CDR1 MNHNS and CDR2 SASEGT. CDR3 sequence: CASSENEGGGSNQPQHF. The CDR3 DNA sequence: TGTGCCAGCAGTGAAAATGAAGGGGGGGGTAGCAATCAGCCCCAGCATTTT.

This clonotype was found many times. The rearrangement joins TRBV6-2 or TRBV6-3 to TRBJ1-1; D unclear. This CDR3 comprises 14 residues. The V and J ends lost 2 bases and 3 bases respectively, with 10 bases between them. Germline-derived CDR1 and CDR2 are MNHEY and SVGEGT. Written as DNA, the CDR3 is TGTGCCAGCAGTTACGTTGGTCTGGACACTGAAGCTTTCTTT. Amino acid sequence: CASSYVGLDTEAFF.

The CDR3, as DNA: TGCAGCGTTGTTGAGACAGGGGGTGGCGAGCAGTACTTC. The encoded protein is CSVVETGGGEQYF. This chain connects TRBV29-1 to TRBJ2-7, with 9 bases fitting TRBD1. The length of the CDR3 is 13 residues. Germline V lookup: CDR1 SQVTM, CDR2 ANQGSEA. After removal of 4 bases from V and 6 bases from J, the junction contained 7 bases not matched to a gene.

On this clonotype: This may be a read error: a much more frequent sequence differs by one nucleotide. The J gene is TRBJ2-3, the V gene TRBV5-5; D might be TRBD1 (6 bases). Trimming shortened V by 0 bases and J by 6 bases, and 14 bases separated the two germline ends. This CDR3 is 15 amino acids long. Germline CDR1 is SGHKS and CDR2 is YYEKEE (reference sequence). The CDR3 loop is CASSLGAGDGDTQYF. For the CDR3, the DNA is TGTGCCAGCAGCTTGGGGGCAGGGGATGGTGATACGCAGTATTTT.

Concerning this clonotype: This may arise from a read error, as a much more abundant clone is one base away. J is TRBJ1-5 and V is TRBV7-9, with 9 bases that match TRBD1. This CDR3 has 15 amino acids. Germline CDR1 reads SEHNR; CDR2 reads FQNEAQ (reference sequence). After removal of 6 bases from V and 7 bases from J, the junction contained 10 bases not matched to a gene. Written as DNA, the CDR3 is TGTGCCAGCAGATCAGGGGACAGGGTCTGGCAGCCCCAGCATTTT. Its protein is CASRSGDRVWQPQHF.

A few counts support this clonotype. The chain has TRBV13 and TRBJ1-2; D is unresolved. Trimming took off 1 base at V and 2 bases at J, with 11 bases between the two ends. Germline V gives CDR1 PRHDT, CDR2 FYEKMQ (reference sequence). This CDR3 region has 15 residues. In DNA form, the CDR3 reads TGTGCCAGCAGCTTAGTGCCAGACTCAAACTATGGCTACACCTTC. The encoded protein is CASSLVPDSNYGYTF. The whole variable domain, remainder taken from reference TRBV13 and TRBJ1-2, is AAGVIQSPRHLIKEKRETATLKCYPIPRHDTVYWYQQGPGQDPQFLISFYEKMQSDKGSIPDRFSAQQFSDYHSELNMSSLELGDSALYFCASSLVPDSNYGYTFGSGTRLTVV.

This clonotype came up many times. V and J are TRBV4-1 and TRBJ2-7; D is possibly TRBD1 or TRBD2 (5 bases each). This CDR3 comprises 16 residues. V lost 1 base and J lost 2, with 15 bases in between. Looked up from germline, CDR1 is MGHRA and CDR2 is YSYEKL. CDR3 in amino acids: CASSQAMGVAAYEQYF. The CDR3 nucleotides read TGCGCCAGCAGCCAAGCAATGGGGGTCGCGGCCTACGAGCAGTACTTC.

Ten or more counts support this clonotype. The V and J genes are TRBV7-2 and TRBJ2-5; 15 bases agree with TRBD2. Unmatched junction bases numbered 7, after V lost 2 bases and J lost 3 bases. CDR3 length: 18 residues. Germline lookup yields CDR1 SGHTA and CDR2 FQGNSA. The CDR3 reads CASSLPRTSGRAEETQYF. CDR3 DNA sequence: TGTGCCAGCAGCTTACCCCGGACTAGCGGGAGGGCCGAAGAGACCCAGTACTTC.

This clonotype was recorded at least ten times. This chain joins TRBV6-1 and TRBJ2-5, with D tentatively TRBD1 or TRBD2 (7 bases each). V lost 8 bases, J lost 3 bases, and 16 bases lay in between. Germline V gene lookup returns CDR1 MNHNS and CDR2 SASEGT. CDR3 length: 14 amino acids. CDR3 in amino acids: CASPGEGQKETQYF. DNA of the CDR3: TGTGCCAGCCCCGGGGAGGGACAGAAAGAGACCCAGTACTTC.

This clonotype showed up many times. V is TRBV7-6 and J is TRBJ2-7; 12 bases fit TRBD2. The CDR3 has 17 amino acids. V shed 5 bases and J 3 bases; nucleotides not matched to a gene: 11. Germline-derived CDR1 and CDR2 are SGHVS and FNYEAQ. The DNA for the CDR3 is TGTGCCAGCAGCCCACTGACTAGCGGGGGTCCCGTCTACGAGCAGTACTTC. Protein sequence: CASSPLTSGGPVYEQYF.

This clonotype was observed at least ten times. The chain carries TRBV7-2 and TRBJ2-5, with TRBD2 identical over 11 bases. V was clipped by 3 bases and J by 5 bases; unmatched bases: 14. CDR1 and CDR2 from the germline V gene are SGHTA and FQGNSA. This CDR3 spans 18 amino acids. CDR3 coding DNA: TGTGCCAGCAGCTTGTTCATCCTAGCGGGAGGCCAGGGGGAGACCCAGTACTTC. It yields the protein CASSLFILAGGQGETQYF.

In the case of this clonotype: This clone may be a read error of a much larger clone one base away. CDR3 amino acids: CASGSYPNSGRALLEQYF. The CDR3 DNA follows: TGTGCCAGCGGCTCCTACCCCAATAGCGGGAGGGCGTTGCTCGAGCAGTACTTC. The chain employs TRBV7-2 and TRBJ2-7; 11 bases agree with TRBD2. The V and J ends lost 8 bases and 6 bases, in that order; junction bases with no gene match: 21. The CDR3 is made up of 18 amino acids. Germline V gene data show CDR1 as SGHTA and CDR2 as FQGNSA.

This clonotype has a count of ten or more. The chain couples TRBV6-2 or TRBV6-3 to TRBJ2-6; D is ambiguous. The CDR3 has 16 residues. Germline values: CDR1 MNHEY, CDR2 SVGEGT. The V gene lost 3 bases and the J gene lost 0 bases, with 9 bases spanning the gap. The CDR3 is CASSYGRNSGANVLTF. As DNA, the CDR3 is TGTGCCAGCAGTTATGGTCGGAACTCTGGGGCCAACGTCCTGACTTTC.

This clonotype was seen ten or more times. The rearrangement uses TRBV28 and TRBJ2-1, with 11 bases identical to TRBD2. This CDR3 region has 20 residues. V was clipped by 3 bases and J by 0 bases; unmatched bases: 13. The germline CDR1 and CDR2 sequences are MDHEN and SYDVKM. Here the CDR3 DNA reads TGTGCCAGCAGTTTTCGGATACTAGCGGGAGCCGGAAGCTCCTACAATGAGCAGTTCTTC. Encoded protein: CASSFRILAGAGSSYNEQFF.

The sample holds many counts of this clonotype. The rearrangement joins TRBV18 to TRBJ2-3; TRBD1 aligns across 8 bases. The V gene end was trimmed by 6 bases and the J gene end by 3 bases; junction bases not matched to a gene: 8. The CDR3 has 15 amino acids. Germline V gene sequence: CDR1 KGHSH, CDR2 LQKENI. In DNA form, the CDR3 reads TGTGCCAGCTCGTGGGCAGGGGGCAAGACAGATACGCAGTATTTT. Residues: CASSWAGGKTDTQYF.

This clonotype was seen ten or more times. The chain combines TRBV6-6 with TRBJ1-2, with unresolved D. The length of the CDR3 is 12 residues. Germline assignment: CDR1 MNHNY and CDR2 SVGAGI (reference sequence). The V end lost 2 bases, the J end lost 5 bases, and 6 bases lay between the germline ends. Here the CDR3 reads CASSYGGYGYTF. In nucleotides, the CDR3 is TGTGCCAGCAGTTACGGAGGGTATGGCTACACCTTC.

This clonotype was counted ten times or more. This chain joins TRBV28 and TRBJ2-5; 8 bases are a match to TRBD1. The CDR3 is 15 residues long. The J segment lost 5 bases and the V segment lost 2 bases, leaving 7 bases of the junction unmatched. The V gene's germline CDR1 is MDHEN and CDR2 SYDVKM. The CDR3 bases are TGTGCCAGCAGTTTAACCCCAGGGGGCGAGGAGACCCAGTACTTC. Translation: CASSLTPGGEETQYF.

This chain connects TRBV5-1 to TRBJ2-7; no clear D gene. The CDR3 has 11 residues. Germline lookup yields CDR1 SGHRS and CDR2 YFSETQ. Trimming removed 3 bases at V and 9 bases at J, with 10 bases between. CDR3: CASSSTGVQYF. The CDR3 DNA reads TGCGCCAGCAGCTCGACTGGGGTGCAGTACTTC.

This clonotype was seen repeatedly, ten times or more. The J gene is TRBJ2-3, the V gene TRBV5-1; D tentatively fits TRBD1 or TRBD2 (6 bases each). Trimming shortened V by 0 bases and J by 2 bases, and 13 bases separated the two germline ends. The germline V gene has CDR1 SGHRS and CDR2 YFSETQ. The CDR3 extends over 16 amino acids. The CDR3 is CASSLVGGEDTDTQYF. As DNA, the CDR3 is TGCGCCAGCAGCTTGGTCGGGGGCGAGGACACAGATACGCAGTATTTT.

To note about this clonotype: One end of the junction is discordant with germline, which a read error may explain. The gene calls are TRBV6-2 or TRBV6-3 and TRBJ2-3, with D unresolved. Looked up from germline, CDR1 is MNHEY and CDR2 is SVGEGT. The CDR3 has 12 amino acids. The CDR3 loop is CARRPYADTQSF. The DNA for the CDR3 is TGTGCCCGCAGGCCTTATGCAGATACGCAGTCTTTT.

V gene TRBV11-3 combines with J gene TRBJ2-5; 12 bases match TRBD1. The CDR3 has 18 residues. Germline trimming cut 0 bases from V and 5 bases from J; bases unmatched to any gene: 10. CDR1 and CDR2 from the germline V gene are SGHNT and YENEEA. CDR3 DNA sequence: TGTGCCAGCAGCTTAGAGTTCGGGACAGGGGGCTCGGGTGAGACCCAGTACTTC. This translates into CASSLEFGTGGSGETQYF.

This chain uses TRBV29-1 with TRBJ2-5; possibly TRBD2 for D (6 bases). Trimming took off 0 bases at V and 13 bases at J, with 15 bases between the two ends. CDR3 length: 12 residues. Germline CDR1 is SQVTM and CDR2 is ANQGSEA. This chain's CDR3 is CSVEESTGTGYF. The DNA of the CDR3 is TGCAGCGTTGAAGAGAGTACCGGGACTGGGTACTTC.

In regard to this clonotype: A clone one base away is much larger, so this may be a read error. The J gene is TRBJ2-5, the V gene TRBV10-3, with 9 bases lining up with TRBD1. The germline V gene encodes CDR1 ENHRY and CDR2 SYGVKD. The CDR3 extends over 15 amino acids. The CDR3 region is CAISEAQDRGKTQHF. The CDR3 nucleotides are TGTGCCATCAGTGAGGCCCAGGACAGGGGAAAGACCCAGCACTTC.

This clonotype was counted many times. This sequence joins TRBV7-2 and TRBJ1-2; 8 bases agree with TRBD1. The trim removed 5 bases at V and 8 bases at J, leaving 13 bases unmatched. Germline CDR1 SGHTA, CDR2 FQGNSA. This CDR3 is 15 amino acids long. CDR3 DNA: TGTGCCAGCAGCCGAACAGGGGGAATTGAAGGAGGCTACACCTTC. Translated, it gives CASSRTGGIEGGYTF.

At least ten counts were recorded for this clonotype. This chain links TRBV12-3 or TRBV12-4 with TRBJ1-1; 9 bases align to TRBD1. This CDR3 has 14 amino acids. V trimming: 5 bases; J trimming: 4 bases; junction bases outside the gene matches: 5. The CDR3 here is CASSPTGGGTEAFF. The DNA for the CDR3 is TGTGCCAGCAGTCCAACAGGGGGCGGCACTGAAGCTTTCTTT.

This clonotype was observed many times. The chain uses TRBV20-1 and TRBJ1-5; 7 bases are a match to TRBD1. V lost 3 bases to trimming and J lost 6 bases; unmatched junction nucleotides: 11. The CDR3 loop spans 15 amino acids. CDR1 is DFQATT and CDR2 is SNEGSKA in the germline V gene (reference sequence). The CDR3 DNA reads as TGCAGTGCTAGGGTCAGGGGGGTTCGAGGTCAGCCCCAGCATTTT. This gives the protein CSARVRGVRGQPQHF.

Many counts were recorded for this clonotype. Compared with germline, one end of the junction differs, possibly owing to a read error. The chain joins TRBV7-7 to TRBJ2-5; 11 nucleotides agree with TRBD1. The CDR3 length is 13 residues. Germline values: CDR1 SSHAT, CDR2 FNYEAQ (reference sequence). The CDR3, as DNA: TGTGCTAGCAGAGCCGGGACAGGGGGGACCCAGTACTTC. Encoded protein: CASRAGTGGTQYF.

On this clonotype itself: One base away lies a much larger clone, so this may be a sequencing read error. The chain has TRBV12-5 and TRBJ2-7; possibly TRBD1 or TRBD2 for D (6 bases each). Germline V gives CDR1 LGHNT, CDR2 FRNRAP. V lost 7 bases to trimming and J lost 6 bases, with 16 bases between them. This CDR3 is built from 13 residues. Here the CDR3 reads CASAAGEVREQYF. DNA for the CDR3: TGTGCTAGTGCGGCAGGGGAGGTTCGCGAGCAGTACTTC. The whole variable domain, remainder taken from reference TRBV12-5 and TRBJ2-7, is DARVTQTPRHKVTEMGQEVTMRCQPILGHNTVFWYRQTMMQGLELLAYFRNRAPLDDSGMPKDRFSAEMPDATLATLKIQPSEPRDSAVYFCASAAGEVREQYFGPGTRLTVT.